This T cell receptor (beta chain) was documented in a study of shared clonotypes between healthy human individuals. Study overall: Each donor's CD4 naive and CD4 memory cells filled three plates apiece, CD8 naive two, and CD8 memory one.

Germline CDR1 is GTSNPN and CDR2 is SVGIG (reference sequence). V gave up 1 base and J gave up 12 bases, with 12 bases separating them. The CDR3 covers 12 residues. Assay: immunoSEQ multiplex PCR; the TCRdb copy retains only in-frame clones and omits some. In the table there are under 1,100,000 clones, roughly 80% of which are singletons. The chain recombines TRBV30 with TRBJ1-4, with D perhaps TRBD1 (5 bases). The TCR comes from a young man in good health. Sequencing used memory CD4+ T cells sorted from blood. Subset reported: CD45RA-negative fraction. The CDR3 nucleotides are TGTGCCTGGAGTGCCTCGGGACCCCAACTGTTTTTT. Translated, it gives CAWSASGPQLFF.